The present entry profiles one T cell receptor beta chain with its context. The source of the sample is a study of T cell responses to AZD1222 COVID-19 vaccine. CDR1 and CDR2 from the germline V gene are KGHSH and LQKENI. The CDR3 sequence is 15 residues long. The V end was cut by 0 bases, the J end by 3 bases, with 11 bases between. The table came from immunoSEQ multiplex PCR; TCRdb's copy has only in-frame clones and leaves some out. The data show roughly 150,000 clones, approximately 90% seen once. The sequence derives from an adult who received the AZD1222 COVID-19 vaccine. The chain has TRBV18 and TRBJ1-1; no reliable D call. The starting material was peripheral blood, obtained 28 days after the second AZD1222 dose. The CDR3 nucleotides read TGTGCCAGCTCACCACCGATGGGGAGATACACTGAAGCTTTCTTT. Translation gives CASSPPMGRYTEAFF. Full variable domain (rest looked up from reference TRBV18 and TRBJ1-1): NAGVMQNPRHLVRRRGQEARLRCSPMKGHSHVYWYRQLPEEGLKFMVYLQKENIIDESGMPKERFSAEFPKEGPSILRIQQVVRGDSAAYFCASSPPMGRYTEAFFGQGTRLTVV.